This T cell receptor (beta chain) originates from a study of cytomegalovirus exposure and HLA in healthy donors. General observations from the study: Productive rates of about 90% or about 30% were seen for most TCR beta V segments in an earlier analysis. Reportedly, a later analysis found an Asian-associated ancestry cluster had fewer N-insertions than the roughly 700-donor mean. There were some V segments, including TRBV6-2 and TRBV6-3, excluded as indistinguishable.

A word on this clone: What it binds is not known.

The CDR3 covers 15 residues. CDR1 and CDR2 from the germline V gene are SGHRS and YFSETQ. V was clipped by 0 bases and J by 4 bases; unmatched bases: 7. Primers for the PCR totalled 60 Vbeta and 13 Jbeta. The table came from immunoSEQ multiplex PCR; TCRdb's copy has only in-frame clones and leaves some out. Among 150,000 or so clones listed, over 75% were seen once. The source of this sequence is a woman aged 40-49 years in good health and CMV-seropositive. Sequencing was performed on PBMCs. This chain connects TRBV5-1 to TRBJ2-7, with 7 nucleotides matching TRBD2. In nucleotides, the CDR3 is TGCGCCAGCAGCTTGGGGGAGCGGGATCATTACGAGCAGTACTTC. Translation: CASSLGERDHYEQYF.